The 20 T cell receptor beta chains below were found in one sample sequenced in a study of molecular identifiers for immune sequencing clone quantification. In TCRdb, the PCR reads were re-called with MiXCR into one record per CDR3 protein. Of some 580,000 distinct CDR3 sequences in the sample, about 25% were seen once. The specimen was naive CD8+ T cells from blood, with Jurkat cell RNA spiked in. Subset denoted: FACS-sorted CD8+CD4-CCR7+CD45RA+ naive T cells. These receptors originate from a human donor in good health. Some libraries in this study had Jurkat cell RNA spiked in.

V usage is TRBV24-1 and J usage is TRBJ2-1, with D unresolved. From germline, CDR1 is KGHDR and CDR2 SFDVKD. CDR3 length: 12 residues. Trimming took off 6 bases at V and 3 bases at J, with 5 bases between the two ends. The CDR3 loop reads CATSLGYNEQFF. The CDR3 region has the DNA TGTGCCACCAGTCTAGGCTACAATGAGCAGTTCTTC.

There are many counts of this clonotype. The DNA of the CDR3 is TGTGCCAGCGGGGCAGGCCGGCTTGAAGCTTTCTTT. Translating it yields CASGAGRLEAFF. The chain couples TRBV7-9 to TRBJ1-1, with D maybe TRBD1 (5 bases). This CDR3 is built from 12 residues. V lost 8 bases to trimming and J lost 7 bases, with 14 bases between them. The germline gives CDR1 SEHNR, CDR2 FQNEAQ (reference sequence). The variable domain in full, with the rest retrieved from reference TRBV7-9 and TRBJ1-1, is DTGVSQNPRHKITKRGQNVTFRCDPISEHNRLYWYRQTLGQGPEFLTYFQNEAQLEKSRLLSDRFSAERPKGSFSTLEIQRTEQGDSAMYLCASGAGRLEAFFGQGTRLTVV.

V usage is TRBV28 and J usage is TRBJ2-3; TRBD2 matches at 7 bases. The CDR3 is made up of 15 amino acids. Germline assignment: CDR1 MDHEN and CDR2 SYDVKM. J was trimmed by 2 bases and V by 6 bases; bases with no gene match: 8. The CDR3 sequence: CASSARGRDTDTQYF. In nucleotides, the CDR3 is TGTGCCAGCAGCGCGCGAGGGAGGGACACAGATACGCAGTATTTT.

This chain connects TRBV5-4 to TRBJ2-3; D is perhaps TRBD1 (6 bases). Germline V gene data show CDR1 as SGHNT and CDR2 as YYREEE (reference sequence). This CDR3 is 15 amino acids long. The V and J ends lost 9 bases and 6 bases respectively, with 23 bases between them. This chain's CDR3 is CATYRAGALSDTQYF. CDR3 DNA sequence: TGTGCCACCTATAGGGCAGGGGCCCTTTCCGATACGCAGTATTTT.

CDR3 nucleotides: TGTGCCAGCAGTACAGGATTAGGCTCCTACGAGCAGTACTTC. This translates into CASSTGLGSYEQYF. The chain recombines TRBV6-5 with TRBJ2-7; perhaps TRBD1 as D (5 bases). V lost 5 bases and J lost 0, with 11 bases in between. CDR1 and CDR2 (germline): MNHEY, SVGAGI. The CDR3 loop spans 14 amino acids.

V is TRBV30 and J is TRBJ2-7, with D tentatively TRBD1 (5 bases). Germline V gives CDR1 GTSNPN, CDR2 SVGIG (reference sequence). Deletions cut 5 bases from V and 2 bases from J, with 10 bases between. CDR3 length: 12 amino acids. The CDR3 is CAWSDSTYEQYF. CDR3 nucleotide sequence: TGTGCCTGGTCAGACAGTACCTACGAGCAGTACTTC. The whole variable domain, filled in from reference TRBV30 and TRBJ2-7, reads SQTIHQWPATLVQPVGSPLSLECTVEGTSNPNLYWYRQAAGRGLQLLFYSVGIGQISSEVPQNLSASRPQDRQFILSSKKLLLSDSGFYLCAWSDSTYEQYFGPGTRLTVT.

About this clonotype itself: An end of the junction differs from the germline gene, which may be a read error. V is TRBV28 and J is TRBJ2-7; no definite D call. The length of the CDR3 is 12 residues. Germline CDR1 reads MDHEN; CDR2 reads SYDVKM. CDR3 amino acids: CASSPASCEQYF. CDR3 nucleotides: TGTGCCAGCAGCCCAGCCTCCTGCGAGCAGTACTTC. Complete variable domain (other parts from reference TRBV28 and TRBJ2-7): DVKVTQSSRYLVKRTGEKVFLECVQDMDHENMFWYRQDPGLGLRLIYFSYDVKMKEKGDIPEGYSVSREKKERFSLILESASTNQTSMYLCASSPASCEQYFGPGTRLTVT.

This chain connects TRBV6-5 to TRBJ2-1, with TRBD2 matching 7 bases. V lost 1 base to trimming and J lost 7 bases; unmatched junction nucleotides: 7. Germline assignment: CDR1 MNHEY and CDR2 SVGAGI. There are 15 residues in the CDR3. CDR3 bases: TGTGCCAGCAGTTACTGGGCTAGCGGTACGAATGAGCAGTTCTTC. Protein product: CASSYWASGTNEQFF.

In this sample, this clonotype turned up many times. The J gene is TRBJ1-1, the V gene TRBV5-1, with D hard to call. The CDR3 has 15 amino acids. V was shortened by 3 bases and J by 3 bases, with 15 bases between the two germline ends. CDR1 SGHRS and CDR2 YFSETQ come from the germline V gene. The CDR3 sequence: CASSWEWGADTEAFF. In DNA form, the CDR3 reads TGCGCCAGCAGCTGGGAGTGGGGAGCGGACACTGAAGCTTTCTTT.

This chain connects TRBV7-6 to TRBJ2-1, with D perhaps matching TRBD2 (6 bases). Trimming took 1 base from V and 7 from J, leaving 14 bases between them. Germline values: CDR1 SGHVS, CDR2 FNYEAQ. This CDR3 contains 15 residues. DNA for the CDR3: TGTGCCAGCAGCTTAGATGGTAGCGGAGGGAATGAGCAGTTCTTC. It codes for CASSLDGSGGNEQFF.

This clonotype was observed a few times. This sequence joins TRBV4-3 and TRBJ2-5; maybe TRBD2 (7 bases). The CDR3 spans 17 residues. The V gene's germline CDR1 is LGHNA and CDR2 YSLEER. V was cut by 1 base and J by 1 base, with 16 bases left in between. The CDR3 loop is CASSQVLLGGAQETQYF. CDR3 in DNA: TGCGCCAGCAGCCAAGTTCTTCTGGGGGGGGCCCAAGAGACCCAGTACTTC.

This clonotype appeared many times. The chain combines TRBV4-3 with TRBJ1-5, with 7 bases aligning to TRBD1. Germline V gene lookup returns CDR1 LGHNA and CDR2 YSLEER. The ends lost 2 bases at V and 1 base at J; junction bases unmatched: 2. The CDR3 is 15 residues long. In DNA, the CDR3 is TGCGCCAGCAGCCAAATCAGGGGGAGCAATCAGCCCCAGCATTTT. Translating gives CASSQIRGSNQPQHF.

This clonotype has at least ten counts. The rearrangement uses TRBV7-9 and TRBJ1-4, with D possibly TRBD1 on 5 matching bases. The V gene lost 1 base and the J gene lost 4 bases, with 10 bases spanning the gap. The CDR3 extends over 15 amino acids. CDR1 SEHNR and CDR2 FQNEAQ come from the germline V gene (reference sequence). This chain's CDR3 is CASSLGDLNNEKLFF. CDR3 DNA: TGTGCCAGCAGCTTAGGGGACCTTAATAATGAAAAACTGTTTTTT.

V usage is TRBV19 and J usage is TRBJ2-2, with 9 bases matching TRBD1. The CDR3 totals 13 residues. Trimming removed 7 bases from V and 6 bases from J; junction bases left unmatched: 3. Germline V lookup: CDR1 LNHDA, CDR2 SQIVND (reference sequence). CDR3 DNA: TGTGCCAGTAATGGACAGGGGCCCGGGGAGCTGTTTTTT. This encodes CASNGQGPGELFF. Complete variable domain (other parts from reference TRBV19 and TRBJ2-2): DGGITQSPKYLFRKEGQNVTLSCEQNLNHDAMYWYRQDPGQGLRLIYYSQIVNDFQKGDIAEGYSVSREKKESFPLTVTSAQKNPTAFYLCASNGQGPGELFFGEGSRLTVL.

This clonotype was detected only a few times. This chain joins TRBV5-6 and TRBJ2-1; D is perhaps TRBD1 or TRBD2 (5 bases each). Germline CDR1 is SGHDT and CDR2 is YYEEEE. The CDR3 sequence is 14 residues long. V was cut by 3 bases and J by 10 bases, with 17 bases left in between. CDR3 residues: CASSSRTRWGEQFF. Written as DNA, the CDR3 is TGTGCCAGCAGCTCCCGGACAAGGTGGGGGGAGCAGTTCTTC.

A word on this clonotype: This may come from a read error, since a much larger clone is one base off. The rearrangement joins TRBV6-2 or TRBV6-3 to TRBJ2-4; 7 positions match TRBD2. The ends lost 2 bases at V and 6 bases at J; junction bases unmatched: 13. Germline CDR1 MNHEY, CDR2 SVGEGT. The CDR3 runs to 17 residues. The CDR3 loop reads CASSYVVAGQNGNIQYF. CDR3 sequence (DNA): TGTGCCAGCAGTTACGTAGTAGCGGGCCAAAATGGAAACATTCAGTACTTC.

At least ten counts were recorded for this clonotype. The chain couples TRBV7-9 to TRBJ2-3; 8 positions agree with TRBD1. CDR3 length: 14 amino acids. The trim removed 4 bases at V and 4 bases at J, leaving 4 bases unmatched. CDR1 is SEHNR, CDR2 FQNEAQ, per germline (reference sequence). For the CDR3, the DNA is TGTGCCAGCAGCTCCCTGACAGGGGCAGATACGCAGTATTTT. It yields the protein CASSSLTGADTQYF.

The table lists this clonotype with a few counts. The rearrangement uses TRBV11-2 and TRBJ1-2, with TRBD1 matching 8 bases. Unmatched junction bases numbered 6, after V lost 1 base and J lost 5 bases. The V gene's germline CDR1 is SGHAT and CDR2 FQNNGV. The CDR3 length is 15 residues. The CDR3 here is CASSLVPGGAYGYTF. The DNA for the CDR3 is TGTGCCAGCAGCTTAGTACCAGGGGGCGCGTATGGCTACACCTTC.

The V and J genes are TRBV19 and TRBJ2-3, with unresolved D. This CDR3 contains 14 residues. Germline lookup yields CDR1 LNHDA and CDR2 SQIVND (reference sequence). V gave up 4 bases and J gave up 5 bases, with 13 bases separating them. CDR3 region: CASSTDEGLDTQYF. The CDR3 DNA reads TGTGCCAGTAGTACAGACGAAGGGCTAGATACGCAGTATTTT. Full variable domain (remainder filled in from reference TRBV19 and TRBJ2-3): DGGITQSPKYLFRKEGQNVTLSCEQNLNHDAMYWYRQDPGQGLRLIYYSQIVNDFQKGDIAEGYSVSREKKESFPLTVTSAQKNPTAFYLCASSTDEGLDTQYFGPGTRLTVL.

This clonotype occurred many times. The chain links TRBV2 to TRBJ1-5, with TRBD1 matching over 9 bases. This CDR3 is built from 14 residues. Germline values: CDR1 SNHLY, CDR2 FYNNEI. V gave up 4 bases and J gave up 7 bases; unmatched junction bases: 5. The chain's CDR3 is CASSAQGARQPQHF. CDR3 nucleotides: TGTGCCAGCAGTGCACAGGGGGCACGACAGCCCCAGCATTTT. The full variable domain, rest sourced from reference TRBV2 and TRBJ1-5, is EPEVTQTPSHQVTQMGQEVILRCVPISNHLYFYWYRQILGQKVEFLVSFYNNEISEKSEIFDDQFSVERPDGSNFTLKIRSTKLEDSAMYFCASSAQGARQPQHFGDGTRLSIL.